This record looks at one T cell receptor (beta chain) sequence and its context. This sample is drawn from a study of blood T cell repertoires in COVID-19. Data came from immunoSEQ multiplex PCR; TCRdb stores just in-frame clones and leaves some out. The table includes fewer than 250,000 clones, about nine tenths detected once. The V end was cut by 10 bases, the J end by 4 bases, with 28 bases between. The CDR3 runs to 17 residues. From germline, CDR1 is SNHLY and CDR2 FYNNEI. This TCR was recovered from an older woman with acute or convalescent COVID-19. The chain combines TRBV2 with TRBJ1-1, with D maybe TRBD1 (6 bases). The specimen was peripheral blood. This chain's CDR3 is CATTSGGARLLGTEAFF. CDR3 sequence (DNA): TGTGCCACCACCTCCGGGGGGGCGCGCTTGTTGGGCACTGAAGCTTTCTTT.